This T cell receptor (beta chain) was profiled in a study of Ad26.COV2.S vaccination and SARS-CoV-2 variants. Germline lookup yields CDR1 SGHTS and CDR2 YDEGEE. V was cut by 4 bases and J by 6 bases, with 14 bases left in between. The CDR3 runs 13 residues. A few counts support this clone. Using immunoSEQ multiplex PCR, the repertoire was profiled, and TCRdb retains in-frame clones only, with some absent. Of roughly 500,000 clones listed, 75% to 90% are singletons. Stated treatment: some 19 received Ad26.COV2.S at low or high dose, single or two shots; about 5 received placebo; per-sample allocation not given. The investigators took samples on day 63 after the first vaccine or placebo injection. An Ad26 vector carrying the Wuhan-strain SARS-CoV-2 spike served as the vaccine.

This receptor was identified in a person aged 18-65 years who received the Ad26.COV2.S COVID-19 vaccine or a placebo. J is TRBJ2-7 and V is TRBV5-8, with D unresolved. The sequencing used peripheral blood, collected in a trial of Ad26.COV2.S vaccine versus placebo. CDR3 amino acids: CASSQISRGEQYF. In DNA form, the CDR3 reads TGTGCCAGCAGCCAAATAAGCCGAGGCGAGCAGTACTTC.